Below, 16 T cell receptor beta chains from the same sample are listed, as sequenced in a study of technical replicates of blood from several donors. Generated by immunoSEQ multiplex PCR, the TCRdb table keeps only in-frame clones and is missing some. Among tens of thousands of clones, 95% to 96% were seen once, and the ten largest hold about 0.36%. Sequencing was performed on T cells isolated from PBMCs. Every receptor here comes from a human donor in good health.

V is TRBV28 and J is TRBJ1-1; D call uncertain. Germline V gene lookup returns CDR1 MDHEN and CDR2 SYDVKM. This CDR3 has 12 amino acids. Deletions cut 6 bases from V and 5 bases from J, with 10 bases between. In DNA form, the CDR3 reads TGTGCCAGCAGCCGTTCTCCGACTGAAGCTTTCTTT. Residues: CASSRSPTEAFF. Based on the CDR3 plus reference TRBV28 and TRBJ1-1, the full variable domain is DVKVTQSSRYLVKRTGEKVFLECVQDMDHENMFWYRQDPGLGLRLIYFSYDVKMKEKGDIPEGYSVSREKKERFSLILESASTNQTSMYLCASSRSPTEAFFGQGTRLTVV.

The rearrangement joins TRBV11-3 to TRBJ2-4, with 10 bases matching TRBD2. V dropped 5 bases and J dropped 8; count of bases not matched to a gene: 9. The CDR3 loop spans 15 amino acids. Germline loops: CDR1 SGHNT, CDR2 YENEEA. In DNA form, the CDR3 reads TGTGCCAGCAGCCCATCTCGGAGCGGGGGGGACATTCAGTACTTC. Translation gives CASSPSRSGGDIQYF.

The chain is built from TRBV4-2 and TRBJ2-7; TRBD1 matches at 8 bases. The CDR3 consists of 17 residues. The germline V gene encodes CDR1 LGHNA and CDR2 YNFKEQ. Trimming at V came to 4 bases and at J to 2 bases, leaving 13 bases not matched to a gene. In DNA form, the CDR3 reads TGTGCCAGCAGCCGAGACAGGGGTAAGGGTAAGCCCTACGAGCAGTACTTC. This codes for CASSRDRGKGKPYEQYF.

The V gene is TRBV29-1, the J gene TRBJ1-1; the D is unclear. The CDR3 has 10 amino acids. CDR1 is SQVTM and CDR2 is ANQGSEA in the germline V gene. Trimming removed 4 bases from V and 11 bases from J, with 11 bases in between. The CDR3 protein is CSVGWREAFF. For the CDR3, the DNA is TGCAGCGTTGGGTGGAGGGAGGCTTTCTTT.

The chain combines TRBV11-1 with TRBJ2-5, with 7 bases matching TRBD2. CDR1 and CDR2 (germline): SGHAT, FQDESV (reference sequence). V dropped 3 bases and J dropped 1; count of bases not matched to a gene: 8. The CDR3 spans 16 residues. The CDR3 coding sequence is TGTGCCAGCAGCTTTAACACGGGAGGCCTCCAAGAGACCCAGTACTTC. Amino acids: CASSFNTGGLQETQYF. The entire variable domain, with the rest obtained from reference TRBV11-1 and TRBJ2-5, is as follows: EAEVAQSPRYKITEKSQAVAFWCDPISGHATLYWYRQILGQGPELLVQFQDESVVDDSQLPKDRFSAERLKGVDSTLKIQPAELGDSAMYLCASSFNTGGLQETQYFGPGTRLLVL.

The CDR3 region is CASSGTGDSIPRIYGYTF. The CDR3 DNA reads as TGTGCCAGCAGCGGGACAGGGGACTCTATTCCTAGGATCTATGGCTACACCTTC. The rearrangement uses TRBV11-3 and TRBJ1-2; 10 bases are a match to TRBD1. The V gene end was trimmed by 5 bases and the J gene end by 4 bases; junction bases not matched to a gene: 16. Germline values: CDR1 SGHNT, CDR2 YENEEA. CDR3 length equals 18 residues.

This sequence joins TRBV9 and TRBJ1-2, with TRBD1 identical over 8 bases. J gave up 11 bases and V 0 bases, and 6 bases lay outside the gene matches. Germline lookup yields CDR1 SGDLS and CDR2 YYNGEE. The CDR3 extends over 13 amino acids. As DNA, the CDR3 is TGTGCCAGCAGCGTAGAGACAGGGGCCGAGTACACCTTC. As protein: CASSVETGAEYTF.

This clone was seen a single time. The V and J genes are TRBV6-4 and TRBJ2-2; unclear D gene. CDR1 and CDR2 from the germline V gene are MRHNA and SNTAGT. V was clipped by 5 bases and J by 4 bases, with 8 bases between them. The CDR3 has 13 amino acids. Here the CDR3 reads CASSPTATGELFF. CDR3 in DNA: TGTGCCAGCAGTCCGACTGCCACCGGGGAGCTGTTTTTT.

This clone was observed a single time. The rearrangement joins TRBV2 to TRBJ2-2; 9 bases fit TRBD1. After removal of 6 bases from V and 2 bases from J, the junction contained 4 bases not matched to a gene. The CDR3 spans 15 residues. The germline V gene encodes CDR1 SNHLY and CDR2 FYNNEI. CDR3 in amino acids: CASRGQGYNTGELFF. The CDR3 nucleotides read TGTGCCAGCAGGGGACAGGGTTACAACACCGGGGAGCTGTTTTTT.

The J gene is TRBJ1-1, the V gene TRBV5-1, with D uncertain. With 2 bases removed from V and 1 base from J, the gap between germline ends came to 3 bases. In germline, CDR1 is SGHRS, CDR2 YFSETQ. The CDR3 is made up of 12 amino acids. This CDR3 is CASSFRNTEAFF. CDR3 in DNA: TGCGCCAGCAGCTTCCGGAACACTGAAGCTTTCTTT.

The V call is TRBV12-5, the J call TRBJ2-2, with TRBD2 matching 13 bases. There are 21 residues in the CDR3. From germline, CDR1 is LGHNT and CDR2 FRNRAP. V shed 6 bases and J 3 bases; nucleotides not matched to a gene: 19. The CDR3: CASGNGVTPGLAGLYTGELFF. Written as DNA, the CDR3 is TGTGCTAGTGGAAACGGGGTAACTCCGGGACTAGCGGGATTGTACACCGGGGAGCTGTTTTTT.

The chain has TRBV7-3 and TRBJ1-1, with a tentative D call TRBD1 (5 bases). The V gene's germline CDR1 is SGHTA and CDR2 FQGTGA. This CDR3 contains 15 residues. Trimming took 1 base from V and 5 from J, leaving 14 bases between them. The CDR3 loop reads CASSLMEGPRTEAFF. Written as DNA, the CDR3 is TGTGCCAGCAGCTTAATGGAGGGGCCGAGGACTGAAGCTTTCTTT.

This clone was recorded only once. The chain links TRBV11-3 to TRBJ1-2; a possible D gene is TRBD1 (6 bases). V was cut by 0 bases and J by 3 bases, with 14 bases left in between. Germline V gene lookup returns CDR1 SGHNT and CDR2 YENEEA. CDR3 length equals 16 residues. CDR3 protein: CASSLDPRGTDYGYTF. The CDR3, as DNA: TGTGCCAGCAGCTTAGATCCAAGGGGGACGGACTATGGCTACACCTTC. Drawing the rest from reference TRBV11-3 and TRBJ1-2, the complete variable domain is EAGVVQSPRYKIIEKKQPVAFWCNPISGHNTLYWYLQNLGQGPELLIRYENEEAVDDSQLPKDRFSAERLKGVDSTLKIQPAELGDSAVYLCASSLDPRGTDYGYTFGSGTRLTVV.

V gene TRBV4-3 combines with J gene TRBJ2-1; 8 bases agree with TRBD2. CDR1 LGHNA and CDR2 YSLEER come from the germline V gene. The trim removed 1 base at V and 15 bases at J, leaving 20 bases unmatched. CDR3 length: 17 residues. CDR3 sequence: CASSQGAKLKAGVPGFF. The CDR3 bases are TGCGCCAGCAGCCAAGGGGCCAAATTGAAAGCGGGAGTCCCCGGGTTCTTC.

This chain connects TRBV29-1 to TRBJ1-1, with 10 bases that match TRBD1. In germline, CDR1 is SQVTM, CDR2 ANQGSEA. This CDR3 comprises 16 residues. The trim removed 7 bases at V and 1 base at J, leaving 12 bases unmatched. The CDR3 coding sequence is TGCAGCGCTGGACAGGGGGAACTCGTAAGGAACACTGAAGCTTTCTTT. It is translated as CSAGQGELVRNTEAFF.

The rearrangement joins TRBV27 to TRBJ2-7; possibly TRBD1 for D (6 bases). Deletions cut 2 bases from V and 4 bases from J, with 15 bases between. The CDR3 has 15 amino acids. Germline-derived CDR1 and CDR2 are MNHEY and SMNVEV (reference sequence). CDR3 protein: CASSLAGVQGYEQYF. In nucleotides, the CDR3 is TGTGCCAGCAGTTTAGCTGGGGTCCAGGGGTACGAGCAGTACTTC.